These 30 T cell receptor beta chains were all obtained from the same sample, sequenced in a study of CD8 T cells in Susac syndrome. Random hexamers were used to reverse transcribe an amount of about 0.5 to 1 ug RNA. In TCRdb, the immunoSEQ multiplex PCR reads were re-called with MiXCR into one record per CDR3 protein. The table includes approximately 120,000 distinct CDR3 sequences, 95% to 98% detected once. The material sequenced was CD4+ T cells from PBMCs. These TCRs come from a human donor in good health.

The rearrangement uses TRBV5-4 and TRBJ1-6; the D is unclear. CDR3 length equals 14 residues. The ends were cut back, 1 base at V and 8 bases at J, with 10 bases in the middle. The germline CDR1 and CDR2 sequences are SGHNT and YYREEE (reference sequence). The CDR3 nucleotides are TGTGCCAGCAGCTTGCGGGTTGACGATTCACCCCTCCACTTT. This sequence encodes CASSLRVDDSPLHF. Together with reference TRBV5-4 and TRBJ1-6, the CDR3 gives the full variable domain: ETGVTQSPTHLIKTRGQQVTLRCSSQSGHNTVSWYQQALGQGPQFIFQYYREEENGRGNFPPRFSGLQFPNYSSELNVNALELDDSALYLCASSLRVDDSPLHFGNGTRLTVT.

This chain joins TRBV14 and TRBJ2-1; D unclear. The CDR3 runs to 14 residues. CDR1 and CDR2 (germline): SGHDN, FVKESK. V lost 2 bases and J lost 4, with 9 bases in between. The CDR3 DNA reads TGTGCCAGCAGCCAATCAATGGTTTACAATGAGCAGTTCTTC. Its translation: CASSQSMVYNEQFF.

The V gene is TRBV29-1, the J gene TRBJ2-1; TRBD2 aligns across 10 bases. With 4 bases clipped from V and 4 bases from J, the junction kept 4 bases outside the gene matches. The CDR3 totals 14 residues. Per germline, CDR1 SQVTM and CDR2 ANQGSEA. The DNA of the CDR3 is TGCAGCGTTGCAACTAGCGGGGAGTACAATGAGCAGTTCTTC. Protein product: CSVATSGEYNEQFF.

The chain carries TRBV20-1 and TRBJ1-6; D may be TRBD1 (5 bases). The CDR3 totals 13 residues. The V end lost 6 bases, the J end lost 10 bases, and 16 bases lay between the germline ends. Germline V lookup: CDR1 DFQATT, CDR2 SNEGSKA (reference sequence). This CDR3 reads CSATGRTYSPLHF. The CDR3 DNA follows: TGCAGTGCCACGGGACGAACGTACTCACCCCTCCACTTT.

CDR3 loop: CASSHTDTQYF. The CDR3 DNA sequence: TGTGCCAGCAGCCACACAGATACGCAGTATTTT. The J gene is TRBJ2-3, the V gene TRBV3-1; D uncertain. CDR3 length: 11 amino acids. Trimming removed 3 bases from V and 2 bases from J, with 0 bases in between. Germline loops: CDR1 LGHDT, CDR2 YNNKEL (reference sequence).

The rearrangement links TRBV2 to TRBJ2-7; 11 bases agree with TRBD2. CDR1 and CDR2 from the germline V gene are SNHLY and FYNNEI. The CDR3 has 15 amino acids. V gave up 1 base and J gave up 2 bases; unmatched junction bases: 1. The CDR3 sequence is CASSEGLAGTYEQYF. The CDR3 coding sequence is TGTGCCAGCAGTGAAGGACTAGCGGGGACCTACGAGCAGTACTTC.

The chain has TRBV2 and TRBJ2-1, with 7 bases fitting TRBD1. With 5 bases clipped from V and 7 bases from J, the junction kept 2 bases outside the gene matches. The CDR3 consists of 12 residues. Per germline, CDR1 SNHLY and CDR2 FYNNEI. CDR3 protein: CASSMGQNEQFF. In DNA form, the CDR3 reads TGTGCCAGCAGTATGGGACAGAATGAGCAGTTCTTC. The full variable domain, with the rest looked up from reference TRBV2 and TRBJ2-1, is EPEVTQTPSHQVTQMGQEVILRCVPISNHLYFYWYRQILGQKVEFLVSFYNNEISEKSEIFDDQFSVERPDGSNFTLKIRSTKLEDSAMYFCASSMGQNEQFFGPGTRLTVL.

This clonotype occurred once. This sequence joins TRBV6-6 and TRBJ2-3, with 8 positions matching TRBD2. V lost 6 bases and J lost 3; bases outside the gene matches: 5. The CDR3 contains 14 residues. CDR1 and CDR2 (germline): MNHNY, SVGAGI (reference sequence). This chain's CDR3 is CASSLGLDTDTQYF. CDR3 in DNA: TGTGCCAGCAGCTTGGGACTAGATACAGATACGCAGTATTTT.

The chain uses TRBV10-3 and TRBJ2-7; a weak D match, TRBD1 (5 bases). The CDR3 extends over 14 amino acids. Trimming removed 6 bases from V and 7 bases from J, with 19 bases in between. The germline gives CDR1 ENHRY, CDR2 SYGVKD. The CDR3 region has the DNA TGTGCCATCAGAGGGGATCTAGAGCAAGGGGAGCAGTACTTC. Protein: CAIRGDLEQGEQYF.

The chain links TRBV7-3 to TRBJ1-1; D is unresolved. V shed 2 bases and J shed 1 base, with 5 bases lying between them. The CDR3 runs 13 residues. In germline, CDR1 is SGHTA, CDR2 FQGTGA. The CDR3, as DNA: TGTGCCAGCAGCTTATCAGCGAACACTGAAGCTTTCTTT. Protein: CASSLSANTEAFF.

The chain uses TRBV28 and TRBJ2-7, with TRBD1 as a possible D gene (5 bases). The CDR3 spans 14 residues. With 5 bases removed from V and 7 bases from J, the gap between germline ends came to 18 bases. Germline V gene lookup returns CDR1 MDHEN and CDR2 SYDVKM. The CDR3 region has the DNA TGTGCCAGCAGTCCGGACACCGAGTCCAGGGAGCAGTACTTC. It codes for CASSPDTESREQYF.

V usage is TRBV29-1 and J usage is TRBJ1-3; 7 nucleotides line up with TRBD1. V was pared by 4 bases and J by 3 bases, with 9 bases of the junction left unmatched. The germline V gene has CDR1 SQVTM and CDR2 ANQGSEA. This CDR3 spans 15 amino acids. The CDR3 loop is CSVGAGGGYGNTIYF. Here the CDR3 DNA reads TGCAGCGTTGGGGCAGGGGGAGGATATGGAAACACCATATATTTT.

The V call is TRBV6-2 or TRBV6-3, the J call TRBJ2-3; 7 nucleotides line up with TRBD1. V dropped 6 bases and J dropped 0; count of bases not matched to a gene: 6. The CDR3 consists of 15 residues. Germline V gene lookup returns CDR1 MNHEY and CDR2 SVGEGT. The CDR3 loop reads CASRRDRTSTDTQYF. DNA of the CDR3: TGTGCCAGCAGACGGGACAGAACTAGCACAGATACGCAGTATTTT.

This sequence joins TRBV9 and TRBJ1-2; no firm D call. With 3 bases removed from V and 5 bases from J, the gap between germline ends came to 11 bases. From germline, CDR1 is SGDLS and CDR2 YYNGEE. The CDR3 totals 13 residues. CDR3 DNA sequence: TGTGCCAGCAGCGCTCTCACTCCTTATGGCTACACCTTC. It encodes CASSALTPYGYTF. Full variable domain (missing parts from reference TRBV9 and TRBJ1-2): DSGVTQTPKHLITATGQRVTLRCSPRSGDLSVYWYQQSLDQGLQFLIQYYNGEERAKGNILERFSAQQFPDLHSELNLSSLELGDSALYFCASSALTPYGYTFGSGTRLTVV.

This chain links TRBV27 with TRBJ2-2; either TRBD1 or TRBD2 may fit D (5 bases each). Trimming pared 0 bases from V and 4 bases from J, leaving 12 bases between. This CDR3 region has 16 residues. Germline V lookup: CDR1 MNHEY, CDR2 SMNVEV (reference sequence). The CDR3 is CASSLSGDLTTGELFF. The CDR3 nucleotides are TGTGCCAGCAGTTTATCGGGGGACCTTACCACCGGGGAGCTGTTTTTT.

This chain links TRBV28 with TRBJ2-5, with TRBD1 identical over 7 bases. The J segment lost 1 base and the V segment lost 6 bases, leaving 5 bases of the junction unmatched. The CDR3 runs 14 residues. Per germline, CDR1 MDHEN and CDR2 SYDVKM. For the CDR3, the DNA is TGTGCCAGCAGCTTGACAGGGCCCCAAGAGACCCAGTACTTC. It yields the protein CASSLTGPQETQYF.

V usage is TRBV4-3 and J usage is TRBJ2-2, with 13 nucleotides matching TRBD2. CDR3 size: 17 residues. Looked up from germline, CDR1 is LGHNA and CDR2 is YSLEER. Unmatched junction bases numbered 6, after V lost 4 bases and J lost 4 bases. The CDR3, as DNA: TGCGCCAGCAGCCCTTTGGGACTAGCGGGACTCACCGGGGAGCTGTTTTTT. This codes for CASSPLGLAGLTGELFF.

This clonotype appeared a single time. The chain recombines TRBV3-1 with TRBJ2-7, with unresolved D. Trimming took 1 base from V and 0 from J, leaving 10 bases between them. Germline V gene data show CDR1 as LGHDT and CDR2 as YNNKEL (reference sequence). This CDR3 has 15 amino acids. The CDR3 DNA reads as TGTGCCAGCAGCCAAGCTGTCAGCATCTCCTACGAGCAGTACTTC. Protein sequence: CASSQAVSISYEQYF.

The sample holds one count of this clonotype. This chain joins TRBV5-4 and TRBJ2-5; D might be TRBD2 (6 bases). This CDR3 has 14 residues. In germline, CDR1 is SGHNT, CDR2 YYREEE (reference sequence). V was trimmed by 2 bases and J by 1 base, leaving 9 bases between them. The CDR3 here is CASSFGGIQETQYF. Written as DNA, the CDR3 is TGTGCCAGCAGCTTTGGGGGGATCCAAGAGACCCAGTACTTC.

This clonotype was detected once. The chain uses TRBV29-1 and TRBJ2-6, with 7 bases lining up with TRBD2. Losses at the gene ends were 6 bases for V and 2 bases for J; bases not matched to a gene: 4. This CDR3 region has 14 residues. The V gene's germline CDR1 is SQVTM and CDR2 ANQGSEA. The CDR3 protein is CSVTRGAGANVLTF. In DNA, the CDR3 is TGCAGCGTGACCCGGGGGGCTGGGGCCAACGTCCTGACTTTC.

The J gene is TRBJ1-6, the V gene TRBV7-6; no definite D call. CDR1 and CDR2 from the germline V gene are SGHVS and FNYEAQ. V lost 8 bases and J lost 2, with 10 bases in between. This CDR3 has 14 amino acids. CDR3 in amino acids: CASPLGPYNSPLHF. CDR3 DNA: TGTGCCAGCCCCCTGGGCCCCTATAATTCACCCCTCCACTTT. Complete variable domain (other parts from reference TRBV7-6 and TRBJ1-6): GAGVSQSPRYKVTKRGQDVALRCDPISGHVSLYWYRQALGQGPEFLTYFNYEAQQDKSGLPNDRFSAERPEGSISTLTIQRTEQRDSAMYRCASPLGPYNSPLHFGNGTRLTVT.

The chain couples TRBV20-1 to TRBJ2-4; the match to TRBD1 covers 8 bases. Germline CDR1 and CDR2: DFQATT and SNEGSKA (reference sequence). This CDR3 is 12 amino acids long. The V segment lost 6 bases and the J segment 5 bases; nucleotides outside the gene matches: 3. The CDR3, as DNA: TGCAGTGCCCGGACAGGGCAAAACATTCAGTACTTC. It translates to CSARTGQNIQYF.

The CDR3 loop reads CASSSSGTGGNIQYF. CDR3 nucleotides: TGTGCCAGCAGCTCCTCCGGGACAGGGGGCAACATTCAGTACTTC. The chain has TRBV7-2 and TRBJ2-4; the match to TRBD1 covers 12 bases. The CDR3 consists of 15 residues. V shed 4 bases and J 7 bases; nucleotides not matched to a gene: 5. The V gene's germline CDR1 is SGHTA and CDR2 FQGNSA.

The chain is built from TRBV12-5 and TRBJ2-7; D not resolved. The length of the CDR3 is 11 residues. Trimming pared 2 bases from V and 7 bases from J, leaving 6 bases between. CDR1 and CDR2 (germline): LGHNT, FRNRAP. In DNA, the CDR3 is TGTGCTAGTGGTTTGTTCCAGGAGCAGTACTTC. This sequence encodes CASGLFQEQYF.

The gene calls are TRBV5-1 and TRBJ2-3; TRBD2 matches 11 bases. Per the germline V gene, CDR1 is SGHRS and CDR2 is YFSETQ. The CDR3 runs to 17 residues. The V segment lost 4 bases and the J segment 1 base; nucleotides outside the gene matches: 8. CDR3 coding DNA: TGCGCCAGCAGCCCGATATATAGCGGGGGGGGCACAGATACGCAGTATTTT. This sequence encodes CASSPIYSGGGTDTQYF.

The chain employs TRBV24-1 and TRBJ2-2; maybe TRBD1 (7 bases). CDR3 size: 14 residues. Germline V gene data show CDR1 as KGHDR and CDR2 as SFDVKD. Deletions cut 9 bases from V and 3 bases from J, with 13 bases between. This CDR3 reads CATSGGTDTGELFF. CDR3 in DNA: TGTGCCACCTCTGGGGGGACAGACACCGGGGAGCTGTTTTTT.

This clonotype was detected once. This chain uses TRBV3-1 with TRBJ1-1; TRBD1 might be the D (5 bases). Germline lookup yields CDR1 LGHDT and CDR2 YNNKEL (reference sequence). This CDR3 contains 14 residues. Trimming left V 1 base short and J 4 bases short, with 10 bases between. CDR3 nucleotides: TGTGCCAGCAGCCAAGTCCGGGGGGGCACTGAAGCTTTCTTT. Translation gives CASSQVRGGTEAFF.

The chain joins TRBV29-1 to TRBJ2-2; D remains unclear. Germline V gene data show CDR1 as SQVTM and CDR2 as ANQGSEA. The CDR3 has 12 amino acids. V lost 5 bases to trimming and J lost 6 bases, with 10 bases between them. CDR3 protein: CSVLFVAGELFF. Written as DNA, the CDR3 is TGCAGCGTTCTGTTCGTCGCCGGGGAGCTGTTTTTT.

The rearrangement joins TRBV5-1 to TRBJ2-1; D unresolved. Per germline, CDR1 SGHRS and CDR2 YFSETQ. The V end was cut by 4 bases, the J end by 2 bases, with 13 bases between. This CDR3 spans 15 amino acids. The CDR3 nucleotides read TGCGCCAGCAGCATTCCCGTGGCTACCTACAATGAGCAGTTCTTC. Protein: CASSIPVATYNEQFF.

The rearrangement uses TRBV7-2 and TRBJ2-3, with D perhaps matching TRBD2 (6 bases). Germline lookup yields CDR1 SGHTA and CDR2 FQGNSA. V was pared by 4 bases and J by 5 bases, with 10 bases between. The CDR3 runs 13 residues. CDR3 nucleotides: TGTGCCAGCAGCTCCTCCGGGGGAGATACGCAGTATTTT. Translation: CASSSSGGDTQYF.